Each of the 31 T cell receptor beta chains below was sequenced from the same sample in a study of T-cell reconstitution after alpha-beta-depleted transplantation in children. Library preparation (for TCRbeta) was performed with unique molecular identifiers. TCRdb re-analysed the PCR reads in MiXCR, keeping a single row per CDR3 protein. This table has under 850,000 distinct CDR3 sequences, approximately 14% appearing once. Here the sequenced sample was PBMCs, taken before TCRalphabeta/CD19-depleted stem cell transplant. The origin of the receptors is a girl between 2 and 10 years old with congenital amegakaryocytic thrombocytopenia, due to receive a stem cell transplant.

There are many counts of this clonotype. The chain has TRBV12-3 or TRBV12-4 and TRBJ2-2, with D possibly being TRBD1 (6 bases). The length of the CDR3 is 15 residues. The V and J ends lost 6 bases and 1 base respectively, with 12 bases between them. As DNA, the CDR3 is TGTGCCAGCAGAACCGGGACATTGAACACCGGGGAGCTGTTTTTT. Protein product: CASRTGTLNTGELFF.

This clonotype was seen only a few times. This chain uses TRBV25-1 with TRBJ2-7; 11 bases align to TRBD2. There are 14 residues in the CDR3. V was pared by 8 bases and J by 2 bases, with 5 bases of the junction left unmatched. Germline lookup yields CDR1 MGHDK and CDR2 SYGVNS. CDR3 coding DNA: TGTGCCAGCGGTCCGGGACTAGCGGCCTACGAGCAGTACTTC. Translated: CASGPGLAAYEQYF.

This clonotype was found many times. The gene calls are TRBV20-1 and TRBJ2-7, with D uncertain. Germline CDR1 DFQATT, CDR2 SNEGSKA (reference sequence). V lost 5 bases to trimming and J lost 5 bases, with 13 bases between them. The CDR3 length is 12 residues. The CDR3 reads CSAEILLNEQYF. The CDR3 DNA sequence: TGCAGTGCTGAGATCCTCTTAAACGAGCAGTACTTC.

The chain's CDR3 is CASSLSPRELKGNTIYF. The CDR3 DNA is TGCGCCAGCAGCCTAAGCCCAAGAGAACTTAAGGGGAACACCATATATTTT. The gene calls are TRBV5-1 and TRBJ1-3; D perhaps matches TRBD1 (5 bases). The V gene's germline CDR1 is SGHRS and CDR2 YFSETQ. V lost 4 bases and J 7 bases, leaving 24 bases between the germline ends. This CDR3 contains 17 residues. Combining the CDR3 with reference TRBV5-1 and TRBJ1-3 gives the whole variable domain KAGVTQTPRYLIKTRGQQVTLSCSPISGHRSVSWYQQTPGQGLQFLFEYFSETQRNKGNFPGRFSGRQFSNSRSEMNVSTLELGDSALYLCASSLSPRELKGNTIYFGEGSWLTVV.

The rearrangement uses TRBV29-1 and TRBJ2-3; D call uncertain. Trimming cost V 6 bases and J 0 bases, with 7 bases left between them. The CDR3 has 12 amino acids. From germline, CDR1 is SQVTM and CDR2 ANQGSEA. The CDR3 loop is CSVTDSTDTQYF. The CDR3 DNA sequence: TGCAGCGTGACGGACAGCACAGATACGCAGTATTTT.

The sample holds many counts of this clonotype. The V gene is TRBV29-1, the J gene TRBJ1-2; no definite D call. The length of the CDR3 is 13 residues. Trimming removed 4 bases at V and 5 bases at J, with 14 bases between. CDR1 is SQVTM, CDR2 ANQGSEA, per germline. The CDR3 DNA follows: TGCAGCGTTGGACCCCTCGCAGCTTATGGCTACACCTTC. Protein: CSVGPLAAYGYTF.

DNA for the CDR3: TGCGCCAGCACTAATAATTACGAGCAGTACTTC. Its protein is CASTNNYEQYF. The V gene is TRBV5-1, the J gene TRBJ2-7; D call uncertain. CDR1 and CDR2 (germline): SGHRS, YFSETQ. Trimming took 6 bases from V and 4 from J, leaving 8 bases between them. The CDR3 has 11 amino acids.

Concerning this clonotype: The junction departs from the called germline gene at one end, perhaps through a read error. The V gene is TRBV7-9, the J gene TRBJ2-7; tentatively, D is TRBD1 or TRBD2 (5 bases each). Germline V lookup: CDR1 SEHNR, CDR2 FQNEAQ (reference sequence). The CDR3 loop spans 14 amino acids. The CDR3 loop reads CGSSHLSGRREQYF. DNA for the CDR3: TGTGGCAGCAGCCATTTATCGGGACGGAGAGAGCAGTACTTC.

As for this clonotype: The germline gene is not matched at one end of the junction; a read error may be the cause. This chain joins TRBV14 and TRBJ1-5; D is unclear. The CDR3 totals 16 residues. Germline CDR1 and CDR2: SGHDN and FVKESK. The CDR3 loop reads CVSSQDLPAPNQPQHF. CDR3 nucleotides: TGTGTCAGCAGCCAAGACCTTCCAGCCCCTAATCAGCCCCAGCATTTT.

This clonotype has at least ten counts. The chain couples TRBV29-1 to TRBJ2-5; D is unresolved. Germline CDR1 is SQVTM and CDR2 is ANQGSEA. Trimming took 6 bases from V and 3 from J, leaving 20 bases between them. The CDR3 sequence is 15 residues long. This chain's CDR3 is CSVHSMGSAKETQYF. The CDR3 DNA reads as TGCAGCGTCCACTCAATGGGCAGTGCCAAAGAGACCCAGTACTTC. The full variable domain, its missing parts supplied by reference TRBV29-1 and TRBJ2-5, is SAVISQKPSRDICQRGTSLTIQCQVDSQVTMMFWYRQQPGQSLTLIATANQGSEATYESGFVIDKFPISRPNLTFSTLTVSNMSPEDSSIYLCSVHSMGSAKETQYFGPGTRLLVL.

The chain employs TRBV20-1 and TRBJ2-2; D gene ambiguous. V was shortened by 3 bases and J by 3 bases, with 5 bases between the two germline ends. Germline CDR1 and CDR2: DFQATT and SNEGSKA (reference sequence). The CDR3 is 12 residues long. The CDR3 is CSARAYTGELFF. The CDR3 DNA sequence: TGCAGTGCTAGGGCATACACCGGGGAGCTGTTTTTT.

The chain has TRBV29-1 and TRBJ1-5; D not resolved. Trimming cost V 0 bases and J 4 bases, with 7 bases left between them. In germline, CDR1 is SQVTM, CDR2 ANQGSEA. CDR3 length equals 13 residues. DNA of the CDR3: TGCAGCGTTGAAGAGAACGGGAATCAGCCCCAGCATTTT. It translates to CSVEENGNQPQHF.

There are a few counts of this clonotype. For the CDR3, the DNA is TGCGCCAGCAGCCAAGATCAACGGACCTTTTTCGAGGGCCTATATTTT. Residues: CASSQDQRTFFEGLYF. J is TRBJ1-3 and V is TRBV4-1, with D hard to call. The CDR3 length is 16 residues. V lost 0 bases to trimming and J lost 14 bases, with 23 bases between them. CDR1 and CDR2 (germline): MGHRA, YSYEKL.

This rearrangement joins TRBV28 to TRBJ2-7; 7 bases line up with TRBD2. V shed 6 bases and J 3 bases; nucleotides not matched to a gene: 11. This CDR3 region has 15 residues. CDR1 is MDHEN and CDR2 is SYDVKM in the germline V gene. CDR3 amino acids: CASSPGGGVFYEQYF. The DNA for the CDR3 is TGTGCCAGCAGCCCGGGGGGAGGGGTCTTCTACGAGCAGTACTTC.

The V gene is TRBV5-5, the J gene TRBJ2-1; 9 nucleotides match TRBD1. Per germline, CDR1 SGHKS and CDR2 YYEKEE (reference sequence). The junction had 9 bases not matched to a gene; V was cut back by 4 bases and J by 7 bases. The CDR3 runs to 15 residues. CDR3 amino acids: CASSPDRGGLNEQFF. CDR3 DNA: TGTGCCAGCAGCCCCGACAGGGGGGGTTTGAATGAGCAGTTCTTC.

This clonotype appeared many times. This rearrangement joins TRBV25-1 to TRBJ2-1; 8 bases map to TRBD2. V shed 8 bases, J shed 7 bases, and the junction held 13 bases outside the gene matches. In germline, CDR1 is MGHDK, CDR2 SYGVNS. The CDR3 consists of 15 residues. The CDR3 spells CASESGGLWRNEQFF. The CDR3 bases are TGTGCCAGCGAGAGCGGGGGCTTATGGAGGAATGAGCAGTTCTTC.

This chain links TRBV5-1 with TRBJ2-7; possible D gene TRBD1, 6 bases. The CDR3 is 15 amino acids. CDR1 is SGHRS, CDR2 YFSETQ, per germline. Deletions cut 4 bases from V and 3 bases from J, with 17 bases between. CDR3 sequence reads: CASSPGFTGIYEQYF. The CDR3 DNA reads as TGCGCCAGCAGCCCGGGTTTTACAGGGATCTACGAGCAGTACTTC.

This clonotype was picked up a small number of times. The rearrangement uses TRBV28 and TRBJ1-5; 7 positions match TRBD1. Germline CDR1 MDHEN, CDR2 SYDVKM. The V and J ends lost 7 bases and 5 bases, in that order; junction bases with no gene match: 20. This CDR3 region has 18 residues. Here the CDR3 reads CASNSASAQWQGDQPQHF. The CDR3 DNA reads as TGTGCCAGCAATTCGGCATCGGCCCAGTGGCAGGGGGATCAGCCCCAGCATTTT.

This clonotype has ten or more counts. The genes are TRBV5-1 and TRBJ2-7; D is possibly TRBD1 (6 bases). The CDR3 length is 21 residues. V lost 1 base and J lost 5, with 34 bases in between. Germline V gene lookup returns CDR1 SGHRS and CDR2 YFSETQ. CDR3 coding DNA: TGCGCCAGCAGCTTGAGGCTGAGGGCGCAAGTAGCTCAACAGGGCGCCCACGAGCAGTACTTC. This encodes CASSLRLRAQVAQQGAHEQYF.

Ten or more counts support this clonotype. V gene TRBV27 combines with J gene TRBJ1-4; 9 bases line up with TRBD1. V shed 5 bases and J 0 bases; nucleotides not matched to a gene: 10. The CDR3 contains 18 residues. Per germline, CDR1 MNHEY and CDR2 SMNVEV (reference sequence). The CDR3 region is CASSRRPDRGATNEKLFF. CDR3 coding DNA: TGTGCCAGCAGTCGCCGTCCGGACAGGGGCGCAACTAATGAAAAACTGTTTTTT.

The chain combines TRBV10-2 with TRBJ2-7; 7 bases are shared with TRBD1. This CDR3 is 15 amino acids long. Trimming removed 0 bases from V and 2 bases from J; junction bases left unmatched: 4. Looked up from germline, CDR1 is WSHSY and CDR2 is SAAADI. The CDR3 bases are TGCGCCAGCAGTGAGTCGAGGACAGGAACCTACGAGCAGTACTTC. As protein: CASSESRTGTYEQYF.

The chain recombines TRBV6-2 or TRBV6-3 with TRBJ2-1; D ambiguous. The CDR3 runs to 13 residues. V was trimmed by 8 bases and J by 7 bases, leaving 15 bases between them. The germline CDR1 and CDR2 sequences are MNHEY and SVGEGT. Here the CDR3 DNA reads TGTGCCAGCTCAGTGACACACGGAAATGAGCAGTTCTTC. This codes for CASSVTHGNEQFF.

The CDR3 sequence: CASSATGTGTEAFF. The CDR3, as DNA: TGTGCCAGCAGTGCAACAGGGACGGGCACTGAAGCTTTCTTT. The V call is TRBV12-3 or TRBV12-4, the J call TRBJ1-1; weak D call: TRBD1 (6 bases). CDR3 length equals 14 residues. V lost 5 bases to trimming and J lost 4 bases, with 14 bases between them.

The chain combines TRBV19 with TRBJ2-5; 8 nucleotides line up with TRBD2. This CDR3 spans 14 amino acids. After removal of 3 bases from V and 6 bases from J, the junction contained 6 bases not matched to a gene. CDR1 LNHDA and CDR2 SQIVND come from the germline V gene (reference sequence). CDR3 sequence: CASSIAGGGKTQYF. CDR3 sequence (DNA): TGTGCCAGTAGTATTGCGGGAGGCGGAAAGACCCAGTACTTC.

V and J are TRBV7-8 and TRBJ1-2; no reliable D call. The CDR3 length is 14 residues. Germline loops: CDR1 SGHVS, CDR2 FQNEAQ. The germline V and J ends were trimmed by 3 bases and 4 bases, with 12 bases remaining between them. The CDR3 here is CASSFRRRSYGYTF. The CDR3 bases are TGTGCCAGCAGCTTTCGTAGACGGTCCTATGGCTACACCTTC. The entire variable domain, with the rest obtained from reference TRBV7-8 and TRBJ1-2, is as follows: GAGVSQSPRYKVAKRGQDVALRCDPISGHVSLFWYQQALGQGPEFLTYFQNEAQLDKSGLPSDRFFAERPEGSVSTLKIQRTQQEDSAVYLCASSFRRRSYGYTFGSGTRLTVV.

Many counts were recorded for this clonotype. The chain combines TRBV27 with TRBJ2-7; 10 bases are a match to TRBD2. After removal of 8 bases from V and 5 bases from J, the junction contained 21 bases not matched to a gene. The germline gives CDR1 MNHEY, CDR2 SMNVEV (reference sequence). This CDR3 spans 18 amino acids. The CDR3 DNA sequence: TGTGCCAGCGACCTCGTAGGAGCGGGAGGGCCCATTGGGAACGAGCAGTACTTC. Amino acid sequence: CASDLVGAGGPIGNEQYF.

This sequence joins TRBV20-1 and TRBJ2-7; D could derive from TRBD1 or TRBD2 (5 bases each). From germline, CDR1 is DFQATT and CDR2 SNEGSKA (reference sequence). The CDR3 runs to 13 residues. V was pared by 3 bases and J by 2 bases, with 11 bases between. CDR3 sequence (DNA): TGCAGTGCTAGTGGGGGTACTCCCTACGAGCAGTACTTC. This codes for CSASGGTPYEQYF.

Many counts were recorded for this clonotype. This chain joins TRBV5-1 and TRBJ2-4; the match to TRBD2 covers 8 bases. Germline assignment: CDR1 SGHRS and CDR2 YFSETQ. V trimming: 2 bases; J trimming: 8 bases; junction bases outside the gene matches: 6. The CDR3 contains 14 residues. Here the CDR3 reads CASSFGTSSDIQYF. CDR3 in DNA: TGCGCCAGCAGCTTCGGGACTAGTAGCGACATTCAGTACTTC.

The gene calls are TRBV10-3 and TRBJ2-1; 13 bases line up with TRBD2. CDR1 is ENHRY, CDR2 SYGVKD, per germline. The CDR3 consists of 16 residues. J was trimmed by 12 bases and V by 7 bases; bases with no gene match: 15. CDR3 residues: CAITSGLAGEAAGQFF. CDR3 bases: TGTGCCATCACCTCAGGACTAGCGGGAGAGGCGGCTGGGCAGTTCTTC.

This clonotype was seen more than once but under ten times. The rearrangement uses TRBV29-1 and TRBJ1-5; no firm D call. Per the germline V gene, CDR1 is SQVTM and CDR2 is ANQGSEA. This CDR3 region has 11 residues. V was pared by 3 bases and J by 2 bases, with 2 bases between. For the CDR3, the DNA is TGCAGCGTTGAGGGCAATCAGCCCCAGCATTTT. Translating gives CSVEGNQPQHF. The whole variable domain, remainder taken from reference TRBV29-1 and TRBJ1-5, is SAVISQKPSRDICQRGTSLTIQCQVDSQVTMMFWYRQQPGQSLTLIATANQGSEATYESGFVIDKFPISRPNLTFSTLTVSNMSPEDSSIYLCSVEGNQPQHFGDGTRLSIL.

This clonotype was seen more than once but under ten times. A junction boundary mismatches the germline segment, possibly from a read error. The V gene is TRBV5-1, the J gene TRBJ1-1; D ambiguous. Per the germline V gene, CDR1 is SGHRS and CDR2 is YFSETQ. This CDR3 comprises 13 residues. CDR3 bases: TGCGCCAGCAGCTCTCGTCCGCACACTGAAGTTTTCTTT. Amino acids: CASSSRPHTEVFF.